This T cell receptor beta chain originates from a study of OX40 agonist ivuxolimab in advanced cancers. About the study: Ivuxolimab, an agonist antibody against OX40 (CD134), was given to patients. Prior therapy, whether anti-PD-1, anti-PD-L1 or anti-CTLA-4, was allowed, and about 40% had some.

Whole-study findings and limits: Partly responding patients at 0.1-3.0 mg/kg showed some of the smallest clonal expansion. Certain nonresponders additionally had low normalized T-cell clonal expansion.

The V gene lost 4 bases and the J gene lost 3 bases, with 4 bases spanning the gap. CDR3 length: 11 residues. CDR1 SGHDT and CDR2 YYEEEE come from the germline V gene. The repertoire was sequenced with immunoSEQ multiplex PCR; TCRdb's copy has only in-frame clones and lacks some. The sample holds 75,000 to 100,000 clones, about 91% seen once. On this clone itself: Its specificity is unknown.

This chain joins TRBV5-6 and TRBJ2-5, with unresolved D. This receptor was taken from an adult with an advanced solid tumor such as melanoma, head and neck, liver or kidney cancer. This sample comprised CD4+ or CD8+ T cells sorted from blood, obtained in a trial of the OX40 agonist ivuxolimab. The CDR3 sequence: CASSRKETQYF. CDR3 sequence (DNA): TGTGCCAGCAGCAGAAAAGAGACCCAGTACTTC.